This TCR beta chain was profiled in a study of T cells in women clearing cervical HPV infection. Overall study context: Women with histologically confirmed HPV16-related CIN3 or worse, 2 with invasive cancer, served as cases. Controls were women whose single incident HPV16 infection cleared within 12 months without precancer or cancer.

In regard to this clone: Antigen unknown. The CDR3 end is not reached by the read, which stops 3 residues before it; the germline J gene fills it in.

Study results and limitations: TRBV6-7 abundance was lower in cases than controls (0.11% versus 0.16%). A classifier using richness and V gene abundances reached an AUC of more than 0.8.

The table came from immunoSEQ multiplex PCR; TCRdb's copy has only in-frame clones and leaves some out. In total, the table holds fewer than 35,000 clones. Germline CDR1 reads SGHRS; CDR2 reads YFSETQ. The length of the CDR3 is 17 residues. Trimming cost V 2 bases and J 6 bases, with 18 bases left between them. This clonotype was sampled from a woman between 18 and 70 years old with a cervical HPV16 infection that either progressed to CIN3+ or cleared (not recorded which). Material for sequencing was blood buffy coat. This rearrangement joins TRBV5-1 to TRBJ1-6; TRBD1 might be the D (5 bases). The part of the CDR3 DNA that was read is TGCGCCAGCAGCTTCCGACAGTTAAGGGGTACTAATTCACCC. Protein: CASSFRQLRGTNSP. The CDR3 reads in full as CASSFRQLRGTNSPLHF.